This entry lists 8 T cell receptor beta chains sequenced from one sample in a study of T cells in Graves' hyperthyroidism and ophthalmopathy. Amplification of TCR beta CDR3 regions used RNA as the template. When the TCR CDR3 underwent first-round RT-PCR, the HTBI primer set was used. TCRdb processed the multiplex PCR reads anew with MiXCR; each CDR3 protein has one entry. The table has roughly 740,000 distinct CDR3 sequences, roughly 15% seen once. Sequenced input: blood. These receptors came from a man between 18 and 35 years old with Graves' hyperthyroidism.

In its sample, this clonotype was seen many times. CDR3 DNA sequence: TGTGCCAGCAGCCAAGATGGGAGGGCCTCGGAGACCCAGTACTTC. Translating gives CASSQDGRASETQYF. This chain connects TRBV3-1 to TRBJ2-5, with 7 positions matching TRBD2. The CDR3 covers 15 residues. Germline lookup yields CDR1 LGHDT and CDR2 YNNKEL (reference sequence). With 0 bases clipped from V and 5 bases from J, the junction kept 6 bases outside the gene matches.

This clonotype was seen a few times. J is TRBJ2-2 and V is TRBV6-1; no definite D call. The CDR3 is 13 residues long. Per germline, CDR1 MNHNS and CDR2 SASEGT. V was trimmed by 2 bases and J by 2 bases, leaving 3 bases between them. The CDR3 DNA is TGTGCCAGCAGTGAACCCAACACCGGGGAGCTGTTTTTT. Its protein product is CASSEPNTGELFF.

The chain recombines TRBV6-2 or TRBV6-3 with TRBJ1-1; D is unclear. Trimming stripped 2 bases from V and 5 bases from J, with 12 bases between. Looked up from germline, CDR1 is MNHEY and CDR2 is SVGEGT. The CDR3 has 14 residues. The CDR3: CASSYRGWGTEAFF. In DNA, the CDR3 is TGTGCCAGCAGTTACCGCGGGTGGGGAACTGAAGCTTTCTTT.

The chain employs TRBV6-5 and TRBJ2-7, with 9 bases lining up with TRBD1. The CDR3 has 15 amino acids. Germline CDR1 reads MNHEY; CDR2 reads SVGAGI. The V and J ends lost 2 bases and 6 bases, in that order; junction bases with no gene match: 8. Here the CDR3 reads CASSYTWTGAVEQYF. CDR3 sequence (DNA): TGTGCCAGCAGTTACACCTGGACAGGGGCAGTCGAGCAGTACTTC.

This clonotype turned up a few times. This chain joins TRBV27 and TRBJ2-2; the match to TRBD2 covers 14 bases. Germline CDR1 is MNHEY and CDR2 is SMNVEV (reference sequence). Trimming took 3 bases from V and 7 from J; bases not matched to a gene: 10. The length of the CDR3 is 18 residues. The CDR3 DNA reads TGTGCCAGCAGTTTCCGACTAGCGGGAGGGTTATCGGTCGGGGAGCTGTTTTTT. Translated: CASSFRLAGGLSVGELFF.

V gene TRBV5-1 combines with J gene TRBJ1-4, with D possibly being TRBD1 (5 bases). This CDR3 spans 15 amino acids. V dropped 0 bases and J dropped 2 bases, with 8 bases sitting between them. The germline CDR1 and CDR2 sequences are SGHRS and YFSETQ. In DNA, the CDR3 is TGCGCCAGCAGCTTGGTGGGGACGACTAATGAAAAACTGTTTTTT. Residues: CASSLVGTTNEKLFF.

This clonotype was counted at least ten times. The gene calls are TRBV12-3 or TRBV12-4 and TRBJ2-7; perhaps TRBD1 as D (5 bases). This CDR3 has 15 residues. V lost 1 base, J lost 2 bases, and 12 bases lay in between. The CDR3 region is CASSLGLGAAYEQYF. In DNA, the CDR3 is TGTGCCAGCAGTTTAGGCTTAGGGGCGGCCTACGAGCAGTACTTC.

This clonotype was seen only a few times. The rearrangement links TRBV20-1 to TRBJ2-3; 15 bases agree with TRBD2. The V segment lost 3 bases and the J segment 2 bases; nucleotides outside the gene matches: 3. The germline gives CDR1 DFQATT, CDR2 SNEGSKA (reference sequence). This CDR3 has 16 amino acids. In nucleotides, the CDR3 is TGCAGTGCTAGCGGGACTAGCGGGAGGCTCACAGATACGCAGTATTTT. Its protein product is CSASGTSGRLTDTQYF.